This T cell receptor (beta chain) is from a study of cytomegalovirus exposure and HLA in healthy donors. CDR1 is SEHNR, CDR2 FQNEAQ, per germline (reference sequence). This CDR3 has 13 amino acids. The junction had 6 bases not matched to a gene; V was cut back by 4 bases and J by 9 bases. Among the donors, all were healthy bone marrow donors. Primers for the PCR totalled 60 Vbeta and 13 Jbeta. The assay was immunoSEQ multiplex PCR, and TCRdb's table has in-frame clones only and misses some. The sample has about 190,000 clones, roughly four fifths seen once; the top ten hold 3% to 4%. As concerns this clone: Its cognate antigen is unknown.

Overall study findings and caveats: When a later analysis was performed, an Asian-associated ancestry cluster reportedly had fewer N-insertions than the approximately 680-donor mean. Relative to equally common others, HLA-associated TCR beta chains showed greater clonal expansion in a later analysis. For most TCR sequences rarity was the rule, although some public TCRs occurred in many donors.

V and J are TRBV7-9 and TRBJ2-1; 7 bases are shared with TRBD1. The sequence was collected from a woman in her 30s in good health and CMV-seropositive. What was sequenced was PBMCs. For the CDR3, the DNA is TGTGCCAGCAGCTACAGGGGTACGGGTGAGCAGTTCTTC. Amino acid sequence: CASSYRGTGEQFF.